A selection of T cell receptor beta chains follows, all from one sample in a study of blood T cell repertoires in COVID-19. Clones were read by immunoSEQ multiplex PCR, and TCRdb kept only the in-frame ones, dropping some. The sample lists 240,000 or so clones; about 80% were seen once. The specimen was peripheral blood. These receptor sequences come from a woman of 80 years or more with acute or convalescent COVID-19. Both conserved end residues are part of each CDR3. A D gene is named only where the DNA matches it firmly. The size of a clone is reported for some rows only, either as once, few or many, or as a class for expanded clones.

V gene: TRBV30
J gene: TRBJ2-5
clone size: NA
D gene: TRBD2
CDR3 length: 13
CDR3 DNA: TGTGCCCAAACTAGCGGGGGGGGAGAGACCCAGTACTTC
CDR3 protein: CAQTSGGGETQYF

V gene: TRBV18
J gene: TRBJ2-2
clone size: NA
D gene: NA
CDR3 length: 12
CDR3 DNA: TGTGCCAGCTCCCCTTTAGCCGGGGAGCTGTTTTTT
CDR3 protein: CASSPLAGELFF

V gene: TRBV7-9
J gene: TRBJ1-4
clone size: NA
D gene: NA
CDR3 length: 17
CDR3 DNA: TGTGCCAGCAGCTCTAACCTTTTCAGCGCGGTAAGGGAAAAACTGTTTTTT
CDR3 protein: CASSSNLFSAVREKLFF

V gene: TRBV6-1
J gene: TRBJ1-3
clone size: NA
D gene: NA
CDR3 length: 16
CDR3 DNA: TGTGCCAGCAGTGAAGGCCGGGAGAGCTCTGGAAACACCATATATTTT
CDR3 protein: CASSEGRESSGNTIYF

V gene: TRBV2
J gene: TRBJ2-7
clone size: NA
D gene: NA
CDR3 length: 12
CDR3 DNA: TGTGCCAGCAGTGATCTACAGCGGGAGCAGTACTTC
CDR3 protein: CASSDLQREQYF

V gene: TRBV2
J gene: TRBJ1-6
clone size: NA
D gene: TRBD1
CDR3 length: 14
CDR3 DNA: TGTGCCAGCAGGGAGAGGGGGCAGTATTCACCCCTCCACTTT
CDR3 protein: CASRERGQYSPLHF

V gene: TRBV2
J gene: TRBJ1-2
clone size: NA
D gene: NA
CDR3 length: 13
CDR3 DNA: TGTGCCAGCAGTGAATCCCGTAACTATGGCTACACCTTC
CDR3 protein: CASSESRNYGYTF

V gene: TRBV7-2
J gene: TRBJ1-1
clone size: few
D gene: NA
CDR3 length: 15
CDR3 DNA: TGTGCCAGCAGCTTGTTGGGCAGCTTGAACACTGAAGCTTTCTTT
CDR3 protein: CASSLLGSLNTEAFF

V gene: TRBV4-2
J gene: TRBJ1-6
clone size: NA
D gene: TRBD1
CDR3 length: 15
CDR3 DNA: TGTGCCAGCAGCCAAGTGGACAGGAATAATTCACCCCTCCACTTT
CDR3 protein: CASSQVDRNNSPLHF

V gene: TRBV6-2/TRBV6-3
J gene: TRBJ2-5
clone size: few
D gene: TRBD2
CDR3 length: 15
CDR3 DNA: TGTGCCAGCGGTTTTAGCGGGAGGATGGTAGAGACCCAGTACTTC
CDR3 protein: CASGFSGRMVETQYF

V gene: TRBV7-3
J gene: TRBJ1-1
clone size: NA
D gene: NA
CDR3 length: 14
CDR3 DNA: TGTGCCAGCAAATCGTCCGCGGCGAACACTGAAGCTTTCTTT
CDR3 protein: CASKSSAANTEAFF

V gene: TRBV29-1
J gene: TRBJ2-7
clone size: NA
D gene: NA
CDR3 length: 13
CDR3 DNA: TGCAGCGTTGAAACCATGTCCGGGGACGAGCAGTACTTC
CDR3 protein: CSVETMSGDEQYF

V gene: TRBV7-2
J gene: TRBJ1-5
clone size: NA
D gene: TRBD1
CDR3 length: 14
CDR3 DNA: TGTGCCAGCAGCGCCTCGGGACAGGGGCAGCCCCAGCATTTT
CDR3 protein: CASSASGQGQPQHF

V gene: TRBV9
J gene: TRBJ2-2
clone size: NA
D gene: NA
CDR3 length: 14
CDR3 DNA: TGTGCCAGCAGCGTGAGGCAGAACACCGGGGAGCTGTTTTTT
CDR3 protein: CASSVRQNTGELFF

V gene: TRBV7-3
J gene: TRBJ1-1
clone size: few
D gene: TRBD1
CDR3 length: 14
CDR3 DNA: TGTGCCAGCAGCTACGGACAGGGGAACACTGAAGCTTTCTTT
CDR3 protein: CASSYGQGNTEAFF

V gene: TRBV10-2
J gene: TRBJ1-5
clone size: once
D gene: NA
CDR3 length: 14
CDR3 DNA: TGCGCCAGCAGTAAGGACAGTAGCAATCAGCCCCAGCATTTT
CDR3 protein: CASSKDSSNQPQHF

V gene: TRBV6-2/TRBV6-3
J gene: TRBJ1-1
clone size: NA
D gene: TRBD1
CDR3 length: 14
CDR3 DNA: TGTGCCAGCAGTTACGTGGACAGGGGAGCTGAAGCTTTCTTT
CDR3 protein: CASSYVDRGAEAFF

V gene: TRBV5-8
J gene: TRBJ1-5
clone size: few
D gene: NA
CDR3 length: 16
CDR3 DNA: TGTGCCAGCAGCCCTCTCCACAGGGTAGTTAATCAGCCCCAGCATTTT
CDR3 protein: CASSPLHRVVNQPQHF

V gene: TRBV7-9
J gene: TRBJ1-1
clone size: NA
D gene: NA
CDR3 length: 14
CDR3 DNA: TGTGCCAGCAGCAGGGGAGACAGTAGAACTGAAGCTTTCTTT
CDR3 protein: CASSRGDSRTEAFF

V gene: TRBV20-1
J gene: TRBJ2-7
clone size: once
D gene: NA
CDR3 length: 11
CDR3 DNA: TGCAGTGCTAGAGATCAGTACGAGCAGTACTTC
CDR3 protein: CSARDQYEQYF

V gene: TRBV4-3
J gene: TRBJ2-3
clone size: NA
D gene: NA
CDR3 length: 14
CDR3 DNA: TGCGCCAGCAGCCAAGATGTAGCCACAGATACGCAGTATTTT
CDR3 protein: CASSQDVATDTQYF

V gene: TRBV7-2
J gene: TRBJ1-1
clone size: NA
D gene: TRBD1
CDR3 length: 14
CDR3 DNA: TGTGCCAGCAGCGTAAAACAGGGGGACACTGAAGCTTTCTTT
CDR3 protein: CASSVKQGDTEAFF

V gene: TRBV19
J gene: TRBJ1-5
clone size: NA
D gene: TRBD1
CDR3 length: 15
CDR3 DNA: TGTGCCAGTAGCTCCTACAGGGGCCTCAATCAGCCCCAGCATTTT
CDR3 protein: CASSSYRGLNQPQHF

V gene: TRBV6-5
J gene: TRBJ1-1
clone size: NA
D gene: TRBD1
CDR3 length: 15
CDR3 DNA: TGTGCCAGCAGATTTTCAGGGGGCATGAACACTGAAGCTTTCTTT
CDR3 protein: CASRFSGGMNTEAFF

V gene: TRBV5-4
J gene: TRBJ2-5
clone size: NA
D gene: NA
CDR3 length: 13
CDR3 DNA: TGTGCCAGCAGCTATACAGATAAAGAGACCCAGTACTTC
CDR3 protein: CASSYTDKETQYF

V gene: TRBV7-2
J gene: TRBJ1-2
clone size: NA
D gene: TRBD1
CDR3 length: 17
CDR3 DNA: TGTGCCAGCAGCTTAGCAGGGTCGGGACAGGGTCTTTATGGCTACACCTTC
CDR3 protein: CASSLAGSGQGLYGYTF

V gene: TRBV7-2
J gene: TRBJ2-1
clone size: NA
D gene: TRBD2
CDR3 length: 15
CDR3 DNA: TGTGCCAGCAGCTTAGGACTAGCGGGGGTGTATGAGCAGTTCTTC
CDR3 protein: CASSLGLAGVYEQFF

V gene: TRBV6-5
J gene: TRBJ1-2
clone size: NA
D gene: TRBD1
CDR3 length: 14
CDR3 DNA: TGTGCCACCGTCACAGGGGGCTGGGTCTATGGCTACACCTTC
CDR3 protein: CATVTGGWVYGYTF

V gene: TRBV6-1
J gene: TRBJ1-5
clone size: NA
D gene: NA
CDR3 length: 15
CDR3 DNA: TGTGCCAGCAGTGAAGCGCCGGAGGGAAATTGGCCCCAGCATTTT
CDR3 protein: CASSEAPEGNWPQHF

V gene: TRBV4-1
J gene: TRBJ2-3
clone size: NA
D gene: TRBD2
CDR3 length: 16
CDR3 DNA: TGCGCCAGCAGCCAAGGGCTAGCGGGAAGCACAGATACGCAGTATTTT
CDR3 protein: CASSQGLAGSTDTQYF

V gene: TRBV7-9
J gene: TRBJ1-2
clone size: NA
D gene: NA
CDR3 length: 16
CDR3 DNA: TGTGCCAGCAGCTTAGCCTCCGGGTGGGGCAACTATGGCTACACCTTC
CDR3 protein: CASSLASGWGNYGYTF

V gene: TRBV5-1
J gene: TRBJ1-2
clone size: NA
D gene: TRBD1
CDR3 length: 16
CDR3 DNA: TGCGCCAGCAGCCATACTCCCGGGACAGGGAACTATGGCTACACCTTC
CDR3 protein: CASSHTPGTGNYGYTF

V gene: TRBV19
J gene: TRBJ1-6
clone size: NA
D gene: TRBD1
CDR3 length: 14
CDR3 DNA: TGTGCCAGTACCCGGACAGGGATAAATTCACCCCTCCACTTT
CDR3 protein: CASTRTGINSPLHF

V gene: TRBV9
J gene: TRBJ2-3
clone size: NA
D gene: TRBD2
CDR3 length: 15
CDR3 DNA: TGTGCCAGCAGCGTAGGGCCGCGGGGGGCAGATACGCAGTATTTT
CDR3 protein: CASSVGPRGADTQYF

V gene: TRBV7-2
J gene: TRBJ2-2
clone size: NA
D gene: TRBD2
CDR3 length: 15
CDR3 DNA: TGTGCCAGCAGCTTATCGGCTAGCGGGGGCGGGGAGCTGTTTTTT
CDR3 protein: CASSLSASGGGELFF

V gene: TRBV28
J gene: TRBJ2-2
clone size: NA
D gene: NA
CDR3 length: 13
CDR3 DNA: TGTGCCAGCCGCAGAACGAACACCGGGGAGCTGTTTTTT
CDR3 protein: CASRRTNTGELFF

V gene: TRBV9
J gene: TRBJ2-7
clone size: NA
D gene: TRBD2
CDR3 length: 14
CDR3 DNA: TGTGCCAGCAGCGAGTGGGGACTAGCGGGAAGACAGTACTTC
CDR3 protein: CASSEWGLAGRQYF

V gene: TRBV27
J gene: TRBJ2-3
clone size: once
D gene: TRBD2
CDR3 length: 15
CDR3 DNA: TGTGCCAGCAGTTCCGGGACTAGTCCCTTGGAGACGCAGTATTTT
CDR3 protein: CASSSGTSPLETQYF

V gene: TRBV19
J gene: TRBJ2-7
clone size: NA
D gene: NA
CDR3 length: 13
CDR3 DNA: TGTGCCAGTAGTGGTGTAACAACCTACGAGCAGTACTTC
CDR3 protein: CASSGVTTYEQYF

V gene: TRBV5-4
J gene: TRBJ1-2
clone size: NA
D gene: NA
CDR3 length: 17
CDR3 DNA: TGTGCCAGCAGCTTGGGCACTTTGACACGATTTAACTATGGCTACACCTTC
CDR3 protein: CASSLGTLTRFNYGYTF

V gene: TRBV7-2
J gene: TRBJ1-2
clone size: NA
D gene: NA
CDR3 length: 11
CDR3 DNA: TGTGCCAGCAGCGCAGTGGATGGCTACACCTTC
CDR3 protein: CASSAVDGYTF

V gene: TRBV7-2
J gene: TRBJ2-7
clone size: NA
D gene: NA
CDR3 length: 15
CDR3 DNA: TGTGCCAGCAGCTTAGGGGGCGTGGTGTACCACGAGCAGTACTTC
CDR3 protein: CASSLGGVVYHEQYF

V gene: TRBV6-1
J gene: TRBJ2-7
clone size: NA
D gene: NA
CDR3 length: 15
CDR3 DNA: TGTGCCAGCAGTGAGGTACAGGGTTATGTCTCCGAGCAGTACTTC
CDR3 protein: CASSEVQGYVSEQYF

V gene: TRBV28
J gene: TRBJ1-2
clone size: NA
D gene: TRBD1
CDR3 length: 14
CDR3 DNA: TGTGCCAGCAGCCAACGGGACAGCCTCTATGGCTACACCTTC
CDR3 protein: CASSQRDSLYGYTF

V gene: TRBV5-6
J gene: TRBJ1-6
clone size: NA
D gene: TRBD1
CDR3 length: 17
CDR3 DNA: TGTGCCAGCAGCTTGGGACAGGGAATCTCCTATAATTCACCCCTCCACTTT
CDR3 protein: CASSLGQGISYNSPLHF

V gene: TRBV28
J gene: TRBJ1-5
clone size: NA
D gene: NA
CDR3 length: 13
CDR3 DNA: TGTGCCAGCAGTTTAAGGCGAGCGACAGAGGAGCATTTT
CDR3 protein: CASSLRRATEEHF

V gene: TRBV2
J gene: TRBJ2-3
clone size: NA
D gene: TRBD2
CDR3 length: 18
CDR3 DNA: TGTGCCAGCAGTGAAGAACAGAGAGGACTAGCGGGCACAGATACGCAGTATTTT
CDR3 protein: CASSEEQRGLAGTDTQYF

V gene: TRBV10-1
J gene: TRBJ2-5
clone size: NA
D gene: NA
CDR3 length: 24
CDR3 DNA: TGCGCCAGCAGTGCTACGGGACAGGGGGTACCCCCCAAACTAGCGGGAGGCCGACAAGAGACCCAGTACTTC
CDR3 protein: CASSATGQGVPPKLAGGRQETQYF

V gene: TRBV28
J gene: TRBJ1-6
clone size: NA
D gene: NA
CDR3 length: 14
CDR3 DNA: TGTGCCAGCAGACCAGGCACCGGTTATTCACCCCTCCACTTT
CDR3 protein: CASRPGTGYSPLHF

V gene: TRBV24-1
J gene: TRBJ2-3
clone size: NA
D gene: TRBD2
CDR3 length: 15
CDR3 DNA: TGTGCCACCAGTGTCGGGGGGAGGGCCACAGATACGCAGTATTTT
CDR3 protein: CATSVGGRATDTQYF

V gene: TRBV19
J gene: TRBJ2-5
clone size: NA
D gene: NA
CDR3 length: 13
CDR3 DNA: TGTGCCAGTAGTGGCCGTTACCAAGAGACCCAGTACTTC
CDR3 protein: CASSGRYQETQYF

V gene: TRBV28
J gene: TRBJ1-4
clone size: NA
D gene: TRBD1
CDR3 length: 13
CDR3 DNA: TGTGCCTGGGGGGGGACAGGGGTCGAAAAACTGTTTTTT
CDR3 protein: CAWGGTGVEKLFF

V gene: TRBV5-1
J gene: TRBJ2-1
clone size: NA
D gene: NA
CDR3 length: 14
CDR3 DNA: TGCGCCAGCAGCCCCCTCTCCGGCTACAATGAGCAGTTCTTC
CDR3 protein: CASSPLSGYNEQFF

V gene: TRBV27
J gene: TRBJ2-1
clone size: NA
D gene: TRBD2
CDR3 length: 14
CDR3 DNA: TGTGCCAGCAGTTTAGGCGGGAGGGGCGATGAGCAGTTCTTC
CDR3 protein: CASSLGGRGDEQFF

V gene: TRBV28
J gene: TRBJ1-2
clone size: few
D gene: TRBD1
CDR3 length: 15
CDR3 DNA: TGTGCCAGCAGTTCCACTCGCAGGGGGGTTTATGGCTACACCTTC
CDR3 protein: CASSSTRRGVYGYTF

V gene: TRBV7-8
J gene: TRBJ2-7
clone size: NA
D gene: TRBD2
CDR3 length: 15
CDR3 DNA: TGTGCCAGCAGCTTAGGGACTAGCGGGAGTGACGAGCAGTACTTC
CDR3 protein: CASSLGTSGSDEQYF

V gene: TRBV7-2
J gene: TRBJ2-1
clone size: NA
D gene: NA
CDR3 length: 15
CDR3 DNA: TGTGCCAGCACCCCTGATGGGGAGGCCTACAATGAGCAGTTCTTC
CDR3 protein: CASTPDGEAYNEQFF

V gene: TRBV5-1
J gene: TRBJ2-1
clone size: NA
D gene: TRBD1
CDR3 length: 14
CDR3 DNA: TGCGCCAGCAGCCCGGGACAGATCAGCAATGAGCAGTTCTTC
CDR3 protein: CASSPGQISNEQFF

V gene: TRBV11-2
J gene: TRBJ2-7
clone size: once
D gene: NA
CDR3 length: 16
CDR3 DNA: TGTGCCAGCAGCTCCCGTAGTGTAAGGGGTTTCTACGAGCAGTACTTC
CDR3 protein: CASSSRSVRGFYEQYF

V gene: TRBV5-1
J gene: TRBJ1-3
clone size: NA
D gene: NA
CDR3 length: 13
CDR3 DNA: TGCGCCAGCAGCTTGGATCTTGTTAACACCATATATTTT
CDR3 protein: CASSLDLVNTIYF